These 6 T cell receptor beta chains were all obtained from the same sample, sequenced in a study of CD8 T cells in Susac syndrome. RNA in amounts of roughly 0.5 to 1 ug was reverse transcribed with random hexamers. Each CDR3 protein gets one entry after TCRdb re-called the immunoSEQ multiplex PCR reads with MiXCR. The sample has about 240,000 distinct CDR3 sequences, 90% to 96% seen once. Sequencing used CD4+ T cells from PBMCs. The receptors come from a human donor with Susac syndrome.

This clonotype was seen a few times. This chain connects TRBV9 to TRBJ1-1; tentative D call: TRBD1 (6 bases). This CDR3 has 17 amino acids. Germline CDR1 is SGDLS and CDR2 is YYNGEE. Trimming removed 0 bases at V and 1 base at J, with 16 bases between. The CDR3 DNA is TGTGCCAGCAGCGTAGCCGCAACCGGGACACAGAACACTGAAGCTTTCTTT. It encodes CASSVAATGTQNTEAFF. Full variable domain (rest looked up from reference TRBV9 and TRBJ1-1): DSGVTQTPKHLITATGQRVTLRCSPRSGDLSVYWYQQSLDQGLQFLIQYYNGEERAKGNILERFSAQQFPDLHSELNLSSLELGDSALYFCASSVAATGTQNTEAFFGQGTRLTVV.

This clonotype was seen a single time. The rearrangement links TRBV20-1 to TRBJ2-3; D gene unclear. The germline V gene has CDR1 DFQATT and CDR2 SNEGSKA (reference sequence). There are 10 residues in the CDR3. V shed 6 bases and J shed 5 bases, with 6 bases lying between them. CDR3 residues: CSALIDTQYF. CDR3 nucleotides: TGCAGTGCCCTTATAGATACGCAGTATTTT.

This chain links TRBV12-3 or TRBV12-4 with TRBJ1-1; D is unclear. The CDR3 consists of 14 residues. V dropped 1 base and J dropped 1 base, with 7 bases sitting between them. CDR3 nucleotide sequence: TGTGCCAGCAGTTTAGGTACAAAGAACACTGAAGCTTTCTTT. This translates into CASSLGTKNTEAFF.

The rearrangement uses TRBV3-1 and TRBJ2-7; 11 bases agree with TRBD2. Per germline, CDR1 LGHDT and CDR2 YNNKEL (reference sequence). The CDR3 covers 14 residues. Unmatched junction bases numbered 4, after V lost 4 bases and J lost 5 bases. This CDR3 reads CASSLTSGSDEQYF. The CDR3 nucleotides read TGTGCCAGCAGCCTTACTAGCGGGAGCGACGAGCAGTACTTC.

The chain recombines TRBV6-6 with TRBJ2-1; 13 positions agree with TRBD2. The germline V gene encodes CDR1 MNHNY and CDR2 SVGAGI (reference sequence). V lost 6 bases and J lost 8; bases outside the gene matches: 7. The CDR3 runs to 15 residues. The CDR3 here is CASSLTSGRADEQFF. The CDR3 bases are TGTGCCAGCAGCCTAACTAGCGGGAGGGCCGATGAGCAGTTCTTC.

The gene calls are TRBV20-1 and TRBJ1-1, with 9 bases that match TRBD1. The CDR3 totals 16 residues. Trimming cost V 4 bases and J 2 bases; bases outside gene matches: 11. Germline lookup yields CDR1 DFQATT and CDR2 SNEGSKA (reference sequence). CDR3 protein: CSAKSPGTGFNTEAFF. DNA for the CDR3: TGCAGTGCTAAAAGTCCCGGGACAGGGTTCAACACTGAAGCTTTCTTT.